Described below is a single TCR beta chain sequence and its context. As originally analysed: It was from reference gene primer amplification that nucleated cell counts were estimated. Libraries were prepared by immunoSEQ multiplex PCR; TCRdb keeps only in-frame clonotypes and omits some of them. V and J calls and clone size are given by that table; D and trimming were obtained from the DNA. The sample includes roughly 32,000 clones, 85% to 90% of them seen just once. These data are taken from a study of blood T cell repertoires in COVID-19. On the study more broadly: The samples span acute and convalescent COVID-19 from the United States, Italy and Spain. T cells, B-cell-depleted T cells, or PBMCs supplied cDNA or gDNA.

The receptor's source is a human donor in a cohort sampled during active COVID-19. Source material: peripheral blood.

CDR3 DNA: TGTGCCAGCAGCCAACGGGGCTCTGGAAACACCATATATTTT. This sequence encodes CASSQRGSGNTIYF. This chain connects TRBV4-2 to TRBJ1-3; the D is unclear. CDR1 LGHNA and CDR2 YNFKEQ come from the germline V gene. Between the trimmed V and J ends, which lost 2 bases and 0 bases, there was a span of 5 bases. The CDR3 is 14 residues long.